A single sample is the source of the 3 T cell receptor beta chains below, sequenced in a study of Ad26.COV2.S vaccination and SARS-CoV-2 variants. The treatment was: some 20 received Ad26.COV2.S at low or high dose, single or two shots; a few received placebo; per-sample allocation not given. The investigators took samples on day 63 after the first vaccine or placebo injection. Using immunoSEQ multiplex PCR, the repertoire was profiled, and TCRdb retains in-frame clones only, with some absent. The sample includes around 340,000 clones, less than 90% of them seen just once. The starting material was peripheral blood, obtained in a trial of Ad26.COV2.S vaccine versus placebo. The receptor set was obtained from a person between 18 and 59 years old who received the Ad26.COV2.S COVID-19 vaccine or a placebo.

The chain uses TRBV4-1 and TRBJ2-2, with 8 bases lining up with TRBD1. Germline V gene lookup returns CDR1 MGHRA and CDR2 YSYEKL. The CDR3 consists of 17 residues. V lost 6 bases and J lost 1; bases outside the gene matches: 10. The CDR3 is CASSHNPGQVNTGELFF. In DNA, the CDR3 is TGCGCCAGCAGTCACAACCCGGGACAGGTGAACACCGGGGAGCTGTTTTTT.

The chain has TRBV18 and TRBJ2-3, with 9 bases fitting TRBD1. The CDR3 totals 23 residues. The ends lost 6 bases at V and 0 bases at J; junction bases unmatched: 28. CDR1 is KGHSH and CDR2 is LQKENI in the germline V gene. The CDR3 sequence: CASSHPLLNPYGQGRFSTDTQYF. In DNA form, the CDR3 reads TGTGCCAGCTCCCACCCGCTCCTTAACCCCTACGGACAGGGGAGGTTTAGCACAGATACGCAGTATTTT.

The CDR3 DNA is TGTGCCAGCAGCTTCGAGGGACAGAGCTCCTACAATGAGCAGTTCTTC. It encodes CASSFEGQSSYNEQFF. The chain couples TRBV11-2 to TRBJ2-1; TRBD1 aligns across 7 bases. Germline loops: CDR1 SGHAT, CDR2 FQNNGV. CDR3 length: 16 residues. V lost 3 bases and J lost 0; bases outside the gene matches: 5.